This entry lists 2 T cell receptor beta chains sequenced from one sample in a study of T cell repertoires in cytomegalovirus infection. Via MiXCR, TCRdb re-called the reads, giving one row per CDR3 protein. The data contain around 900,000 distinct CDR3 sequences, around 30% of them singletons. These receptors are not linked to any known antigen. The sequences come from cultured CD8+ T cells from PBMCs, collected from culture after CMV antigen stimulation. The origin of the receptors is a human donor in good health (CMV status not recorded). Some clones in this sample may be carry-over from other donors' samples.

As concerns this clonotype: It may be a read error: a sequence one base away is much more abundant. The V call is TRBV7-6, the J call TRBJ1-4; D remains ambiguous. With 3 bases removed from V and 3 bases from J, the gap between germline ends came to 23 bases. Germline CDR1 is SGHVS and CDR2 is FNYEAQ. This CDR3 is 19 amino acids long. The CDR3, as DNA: TGTGCCAGCAGCTTTGTCCCAAACGACTGGGAAATACCTAATGAAAAACTGTTTTTT. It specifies CASSFVPNDWEIPNEKLFF.

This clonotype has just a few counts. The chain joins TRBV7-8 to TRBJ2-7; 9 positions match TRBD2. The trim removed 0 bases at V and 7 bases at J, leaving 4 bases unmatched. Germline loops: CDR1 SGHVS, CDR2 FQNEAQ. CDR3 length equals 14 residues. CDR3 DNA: TGTGCCAGCAGCTTAGCCAGCGGGGGGCGGGAGCAGTACTTC. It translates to CASSLASGGREQYF.